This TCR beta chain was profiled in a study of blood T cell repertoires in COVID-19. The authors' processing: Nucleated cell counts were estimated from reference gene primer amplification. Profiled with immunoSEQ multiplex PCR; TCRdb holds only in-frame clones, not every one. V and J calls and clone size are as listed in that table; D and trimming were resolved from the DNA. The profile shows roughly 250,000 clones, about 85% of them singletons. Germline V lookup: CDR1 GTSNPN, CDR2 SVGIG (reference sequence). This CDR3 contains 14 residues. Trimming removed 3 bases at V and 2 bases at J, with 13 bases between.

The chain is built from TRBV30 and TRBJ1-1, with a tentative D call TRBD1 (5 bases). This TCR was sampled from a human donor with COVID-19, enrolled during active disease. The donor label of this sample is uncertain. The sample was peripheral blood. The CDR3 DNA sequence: TGTGCCTGGAGCTCGGGGGGGAGAAACACTGAAGCTTTCTTT. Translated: CAWSSGGRNTEAFF.